These 2 T cell receptor beta chains came from one sample sequenced in a study of T cell responses to AZD1222 COVID-19 vaccine. Assay: immunoSEQ multiplex PCR; the TCRdb copy retains only in-frame clones and omits some. Of roughly 120,000 clones detected, 70% to 90% appear once; the ten largest clones hold about 6.8%. Material: peripheral blood, obtained 28 days after the second AZD1222 dose. These receptors were collected from an adult who received the AZD1222 COVID-19 vaccine.

This sequence joins TRBV19 and TRBJ2-1; 7 bases fit TRBD2. The length of the CDR3 is 17 residues. With V trimmed by 5 bases and J by 4 bases, 14 bases remained unmatched. The germline V gene has CDR1 LNHDA and CDR2 SQIVND (reference sequence). CDR3 DNA: TGTGCCAGTAGTGGGGTCGGGCGCGGGGGAACATACAATGAGCAGTTCTTC. As protein: CASSGVGRGGTYNEQFF.

This rearrangement joins TRBV4-3 to TRBJ1-5, with 11 bases identical to TRBD1. V was pared by 3 bases and J by 4 bases, with 14 bases of the junction left unmatched. The CDR3 spans 19 residues. The germline V gene encodes CDR1 LGHNA and CDR2 YSLEER. DNA for the CDR3: TGCGCCAGCAGCCAGGGGTTTCGGGACAGGGGGTGGTTGAATCAGCCCCAGCATTTT. The encoded protein is CASSQGFRDRGWLNQPQHF.